A single sample gave rise to the 32 T cell receptor beta chains below, sequenced in a study of T-cell reconstitution after alpha-beta-depleted transplantation in children. Unique molecular identifiers featured in how the TCRbeta library was prepared. TCRdb reprocessed the PCR reads via MiXCR and lists one record per CDR3 protein. The profile shows roughly 300,000 distinct CDR3 sequences, around 10% of them singletons. The sequencing here drew on peripheral blood, taken 180 days after TCRalphabeta/CD19-depleted stem cell transplant. Source of these receptors: a male patient between 2 and 10 years old who had a stem cell transplant for chronic granulomatous disease, so the T cells may come from the graft donor.

This clonotype has ten or more counts. The chain recombines TRBV12-3 or TRBV12-4 with TRBJ2-3; 13 nucleotides match TRBD2. The CDR3 is 16 amino acids. Trimming removed 2 bases from V and 4 bases from J; junction bases left unmatched: 3. The chain's CDR3 is CASSLWTSGSSDTQYF. The DNA of the CDR3 is TGTGCCAGCAGTTTATGGACTAGCGGGAGTTCAGATACGCAGTATTTT.

This clonotype was seen many times. The gene calls are TRBV7-2 and TRBJ1-2; TRBD1 is a possible D gene (6 bases). Trimming removed 5 bases at V and 5 bases at J, with 21 bases between. CDR1 SGHTA and CDR2 FQGNSA come from the germline V gene. The CDR3 has 16 residues. The CDR3 sequence: CASSLDSLRGFYGYTF. The CDR3 coding sequence is TGTGCCAGCAGCCTGGACAGCCTGAGGGGATTTTATGGCTACACCTTC.

With respect to this clonotype: This may be a read error, as it is one base from a much larger clone. The DNA for the CDR3 is TGTGCCAGCAGCTGGGGACTAGCGGTACAAGAGACCCAGCACTTC. Translating gives CASSWGLAVQETQHF. The chain carries TRBV12-3 or TRBV12-4 and TRBJ2-5, with TRBD2 identical over 11 bases. CDR3 length: 15 residues.

Points on this clonotype: This may arise from a read error, as a much more abundant clone is one base away. No conserved phenylalanine or tryptophan is present at the end of the CDR3, so a read error is the likely explanation. J is TRBJ1-1 and V is TRBV2; perhaps TRBD1 as D (5 bases). V was trimmed by 9 bases and J by 3 bases, leaving 17 bases between them. Per the germline V gene, CDR1 is SNHLY and CDR2 is FYNNEI. The CDR3 covers 14 residues. This CDR3 reads CASNPGTGYTEAFS. CDR3 in DNA: TGTGCCAGTAATCCAGGGACGGGGTACACTGAAGCTTTCTCT.

Turning to this clonotype: An end of the junction does not agree with germline; a read error may underlie this. The CDR3 loop is CAGSLVSGGEMGEQFF. For the CDR3, the DNA is TGTGCCGGCAGCTTAGTTAGCGGGGGGGAAATGGGTGAGCAGTTCTTC. This chain uses TRBV11-2 with TRBJ2-1, with 11 bases fitting TRBD2. Germline V CDR1 and CDR2: SGHAT, FQNNGV. The CDR3 spans 16 residues.

This clonotype ranks as medium-sized. The rearrangement links TRBV7-9 to TRBJ2-2; 13 nucleotides align to TRBD2. The CDR3 is made up of 18 amino acids. The V gene's germline CDR1 is SEHNR and CDR2 FQNEAQ (reference sequence). The V gene end was trimmed by 2 bases and the J gene end by 6 bases; junction bases not matched to a gene: 9. CDR3 coding DNA: TGTGCCAGCAGCTTACCCTTTGGACTAGCGGGAGCTCCCGGGGAGCTGTTTTTT. Residues: CASSLPFGLAGAPGELFF.

This clonotype showed up many times. The rearrangement joins TRBV20-1 to TRBJ2-5; D ambiguous. V lost 6 bases and J 4 bases, leaving 18 bases between the germline ends. CDR3 length: 14 residues. Germline V gene data show CDR1 as DFQATT and CDR2 as SNEGSKA (reference sequence). CDR3 sequence (DNA): TGCAGTGCGGCCGGGCCCGACCCCAGAGAGACCCAGTACTTC. Translation: CSAAGPDPRETQYF.

This clonotype came up many times. The chain carries TRBV28 and TRBJ2-1; D may be TRBD2 (5 bases). Trimming left V 8 bases short and J 4 bases short, with 15 bases between. The length of the CDR3 is 14 residues. Germline V gene sequence: CDR1 MDHEN, CDR2 SYDVKM. The CDR3 loop is CASSVGRAYNEQFF. Here the CDR3 DNA reads TGTGCCAGCTCCGTAGGGCGGGCGTACAATGAGCAGTTCTTC.

This clonotype was recorded at least ten times. The genes are TRBV12-3 or TRBV12-4 and TRBJ2-2; 12 nucleotides align to TRBD2. J was trimmed by 0 bases and V by 3 bases; bases with no gene match: 2. The CDR3 runs to 17 residues. CDR3 sequence reads: CASSLGLAGSNTGELFF. The CDR3 coding sequence is TGTGCCAGCAGTTTGGGACTAGCGGGTTCGAACACCGGGGAGCTGTTTTTT.

This clonotype was seen repeatedly, ten times or more. This chain links TRBV6-5 with TRBJ1-1; D not resolved. Trimming removed 3 bases at V and 1 base at J, with 15 bases between. CDR1 and CDR2 (germline): MNHEY, SVGAGI. The CDR3 is made up of 16 amino acids. In nucleotides, the CDR3 is TGTGCCAGCAGTTATTATCCCTTTCGGACGAACACTGAAGCTTTCTTT. As protein: CASSYYPFRTNTEAFF.

Points on this clonotype: This sequence may be a read error, since a much larger clone differs from it by one base. This chain uses TRBV20-1 with TRBJ1-2, with D hard to call. Germline-derived CDR1 and CDR2 are DFQATT and SNEGSKA (reference sequence). The CDR3 length is 14 residues. The CDR3 DNA sequence: TGCAGTGCTAGAGAACCGGAAATTGCCTATGGCGACACCTTC. Protein: CSAREPEIAYGDTF.

In the case of this clonotype: This may come from a read error, since a much larger clone is one base off. The chain combines TRBV27 with TRBJ2-7, with a tentative D call TRBD1 (5 bases). Germline V CDR1 and CDR2: MNHEY, SMNVEV (reference sequence). This CDR3 has 14 residues. The CDR3 loop reads CDSSFGQGPDEQYF. The DNA of the CDR3 is TGTGACAGCAGTTTTGGCCAGGGTCCGGACGAGCAGTACTTC.

CDR3 nucleotides: TGTGCCAGCAGCTTGGCCTTAGCGGGAGGATCTGGCGAGCAGTACTTC. Amino acids: CASSLALAGGSGEQYF. The genes are TRBV5-4 and TRBJ2-7; TRBD2 aligns across 10 bases. The CDR3 contains 16 residues. Germline CDR1 SGHNT, CDR2 YYREEE (reference sequence). V trimming: 0 bases; J trimming: 6 bases; junction bases outside the gene matches: 9.

The sample holds many counts of this clonotype. The chain couples TRBV20-1 to TRBJ2-1; 7 nucleotides align to TRBD1. Losses at the gene ends were 6 bases for V and 0 bases for J; bases not matched to a gene: 5. Germline V lookup: CDR1 DFQATT, CDR2 SNEGSKA (reference sequence). The CDR3 sequence is 14 residues long. CDR3 loop: CSAPNRGSYNEQFF. CDR3 in DNA: TGCAGTGCCCCGAACAGGGGCTCCTACAATGAGCAGTTCTTC.

This clonotype was seen at least ten times. The rearrangement uses TRBV5-6 and TRBJ2-7; D gene unclear. V was clipped by 5 bases and J by 0 bases, with 15 bases between them. This CDR3 spans 15 amino acids. In germline, CDR1 is SGHDT, CDR2 YYEEEE. The CDR3 DNA reads TGTGCCAGCAGTATTCGACACCCGATCTCCTACGAGCAGTACTTC. Protein product: CASSIRHPISYEQYF.

This clonotype was seen ten or more times. This rearrangement joins TRBV20-1 to TRBJ2-5, with 7 positions matching TRBD2. Germline V gene sequence: CDR1 DFQATT, CDR2 SNEGSKA (reference sequence). The CDR3 totals 14 residues. V lost 1 base, J lost 4 bases, and 6 bases stayed unmatched. The DNA of the CDR3 is TGCAGTGCTAGAGGCCGGACTAGGCGAGAGACCCAGTACTTC. Translation: CSARGRTRRETQYF.

This clonotype was seen ten or more times. The gene calls are TRBV29-1 and TRBJ2-2; 12 positions match TRBD1. The CDR3 totals 17 residues. CDR1 is SQVTM, CDR2 ANQGSEA, per germline. V was clipped by 4 bases and J by 1 base; unmatched bases: 7. CDR3 protein: CSVVSGTGGKNTGELFF. The CDR3 DNA follows: TGCAGCGTTGTTTCCGGGACAGGGGGCAAGAACACCGGGGAGCTGTTTTTT.

The table lists this clonotype with many counts. The chain couples TRBV7-8 to TRBJ2-7; D gene ambiguous. V was pared by 5 bases and J by 6 bases, with 20 bases between. This CDR3 comprises 15 residues. From germline, CDR1 is SGHVS and CDR2 FQNEAQ. DNA of the CDR3: TGTGCCAGCAGCCCAGCACGGACGGATTCTGGCGAGCAGTACTTC. It is translated as CASSPARTDSGEQYF.

Turning to this clonotype: A much more abundant neighbour one base away suggests this may be a read error. This chain connects TRBV7-2 to TRBJ1-1; tentative D call: TRBD1 (5 bases). From germline, CDR1 is SGHTA and CDR2 FQGNSA. This CDR3 contains 13 residues. V was shortened by 7 bases and J by 0 bases, with 9 bases between the two germline ends. The CDR3 DNA is TGTGCCAGCATCAGGACAATGAACACTGAAGCTTTCTTT. It specifies CASIRTMNTEAFF.

Many counts were recorded for this clonotype. The genes are TRBV6-1 and TRBJ2-3, with D unresolved. This CDR3 has 12 residues. In germline, CDR1 is MNHNS, CDR2 SASEGT. V was trimmed by 2 bases and J by 5 bases, leaving 5 bases between them. CDR3 in amino acids: CASSELGDTQYF. The DNA of the CDR3 is TGTGCCAGCAGTGAATTAGGAGATACGCAGTATTTT.

This clonotype was counted many times. This sequence joins TRBV5-6 and TRBJ2-5, with a weak D call TRBD1 (6 bases). The V and J ends lost 0 bases and 5 bases respectively, with 11 bases between them. The CDR3 is made up of 14 amino acids. CDR1 and CDR2 (germline): SGHDT, YYEEEE. CDR3 sequence (DNA): TGTGCCAGCAGCTTGGGCCCAGGGGATGAGACCCAGTACTTC. As protein: CASSLGPGDETQYF.

This clonotype was observed many times. This rearrangement joins TRBV18 to TRBJ2-5, with D possibly being TRBD1 or TRBD2 (5 bases each). Trimming left V 3 bases short and J 5 bases short, with 19 bases between. Germline V gene sequence: CDR1 KGHSH, CDR2 LQKENI. The CDR3 contains 16 residues. The CDR3 sequence: CASSPLAGTYGETQYF. The CDR3 coding sequence is TGTGCCAGCTCACCGTTAGCCGGGACGTACGGCGAGACCCAGTACTTC.

CDR3 in DNA: TGTGCCAGTAAGGGGACAGATTTCGATGAGCAGTACTTC. Encoded protein: CASKGTDFDEQYF. V and J are TRBV19 and TRBJ2-7, with 7 bases identical to TRBD1. There are 13 residues in the CDR3. CDR1 is LNHDA, CDR2 SQIVND, per germline (reference sequence). V trimming: 7 bases; J trimming: 7 bases; junction bases outside the gene matches: 10.

This clonotype was seen repeatedly, ten times or more. This chain joins TRBV3-1 and TRBJ2-1; perhaps TRBD2 as D (5 bases). The V end lost 4 bases, the J end lost 4 bases, and 17 bases lay between the germline ends. CDR3 length: 16 amino acids. CDR1 and CDR2 (germline): LGHDT, YNNKEL (reference sequence). The CDR3 bases are TGTGCCAGCAGCCTCCCGGGATTAGTGGAGTACAATGAGCAGTTCTTC. Amino acid sequence: CASSLPGLVEYNEQFF.

In its sample, this clonotype was seen many times. J is TRBJ2-5 and V is TRBV12-3 or TRBV12-4; 14 bases fit TRBD2. V shed 4 bases, J shed 4 bases, and the junction held 5 bases outside the gene matches. The CDR3 is 16 residues long. The CDR3 DNA reads as TGTGCCAGCAGTTCCCATGGGACTAGCGGGAGAGAGACCCAGTACTTC. Translation gives CASSSHGTSGRETQYF.

This clonotype was detected many times. The rearrangement links TRBV6-1 to TRBJ2-2; D is uncertain. V was trimmed by 6 bases and J by 6 bases, leaving 11 bases between them. CDR1 is MNHNS, CDR2 SASEGT, per germline. The CDR3 has 13 amino acids. Here the CDR3 reads CASSPTEAGELFF. CDR3 DNA sequence: TGTGCCAGCAGCCCAACAGAGGCCGGGGAGCTGTTTTTT.

This clonotype has ten or more counts. J is TRBJ2-7 and V is TRBV7-6; 7 bases agree with TRBD1. The V segment lost 5 bases and the J segment 3 bases; nucleotides outside the gene matches: 10. Germline CDR1 and CDR2: SGHVS and FNYEAQ. The CDR3 has 15 residues. CDR3 nucleotide sequence: TGTGCCAGCAGCCCAGAACAGGGGCCGGGCTACGAGCAGTACTTC. It is translated as CASSPEQGPGYEQYF.

To note about this clonotype: A much larger clone differs from this one at a single base, so this may be a read error. The rearrangement uses TRBV6-5 and TRBJ1-1, with 8 nucleotides matching TRBD1. In germline, CDR1 is MNHEY, CDR2 SVGAGI. The CDR3 spans 16 residues. V trimming: 1 base; J trimming: 8 bases; junction bases outside the gene matches: 12. Here the CDR3 reads CASSYFETGDGSEAFF. The CDR3 DNA sequence: TGTGCCAGCAGTTACTTCGAGACAGGGGATGGATCGGAAGCTTTCTTT.

At least ten counts were recorded for this clonotype. The chain is built from TRBV2 and TRBJ2-1; D tentatively fits TRBD1 or TRBD2 (5 bases each). V was cut by 4 bases and J by 4 bases, with 17 bases left in between. CDR3 length: 16 residues. Germline values: CDR1 SNHLY, CDR2 FYNNEI. The CDR3 spells CASSGVRDPSYNEQFF. The CDR3 DNA reads TGTGCCAGCAGTGGGGTCCGGGACCCCTCATACAATGAGCAGTTCTTC.

This clonotype was counted at least ten times. This chain links TRBV29-1 with TRBJ2-7; 9 nucleotides line up with TRBD2. Germline lookup yields CDR1 SQVTM and CDR2 ANQGSEA. CDR3 length equals 14 residues. Trimming took 1 base from V and 6 from J; bases not matched to a gene: 7. The CDR3 DNA reads as TGCAGCGTTGAAGCTCTGGCGGGAGGGGGCGAGCAGTACTTC. The encoded protein is CSVEALAGGGEQYF.

The chain employs TRBV3-1 and TRBJ1-3, with no clear D. Per the germline V gene, CDR1 is LGHDT and CDR2 is YNNKEL (reference sequence). V was clipped by 3 bases and J by 0 bases, with 6 bases between them. The CDR3 totals 14 residues. CDR3 residues: CASSQRSSGNTIYF. CDR3 DNA sequence: TGTGCCAGCAGCCAGCGGAGCTCTGGAAACACCATATATTTT.

This clonotype was observed at least ten times. CDR3 amino acids: CASSFHTLANTQETQYF. The CDR3 bases are TGTGCCAGCAGTTTCCACACACTAGCGAACACCCAAGAGACCCAGTACTTC. The V and J genes are TRBV28 and TRBJ2-5, with 7 positions matching TRBD2. CDR3 length: 17 amino acids. Trimming cost V 3 bases and J 1 base; bases outside gene matches: 11. CDR1 and CDR2 from the germline V gene are MDHEN and SYDVKM.